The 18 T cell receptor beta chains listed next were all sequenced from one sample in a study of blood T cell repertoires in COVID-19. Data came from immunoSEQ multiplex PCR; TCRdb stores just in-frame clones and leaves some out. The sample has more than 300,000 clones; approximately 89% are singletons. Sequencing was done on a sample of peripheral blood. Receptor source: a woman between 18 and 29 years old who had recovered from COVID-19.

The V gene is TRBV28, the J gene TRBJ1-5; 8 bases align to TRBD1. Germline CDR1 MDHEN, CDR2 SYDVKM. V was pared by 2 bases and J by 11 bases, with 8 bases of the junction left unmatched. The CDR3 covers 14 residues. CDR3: CASSLPGGQVSQHF. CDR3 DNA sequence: TGTGCCAGCAGTTTACCAGGGGGCCAGGTGTCCCAGCATTTT.

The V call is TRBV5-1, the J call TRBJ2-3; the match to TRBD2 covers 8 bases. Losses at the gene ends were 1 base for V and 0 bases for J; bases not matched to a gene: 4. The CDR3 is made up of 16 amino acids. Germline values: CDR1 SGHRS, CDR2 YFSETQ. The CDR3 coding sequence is TGCGCCAGCAGCTTGAAACTAGCGGCCAGCACAGATACGCAGTATTTT. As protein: CASSLKLAASTDTQYF.

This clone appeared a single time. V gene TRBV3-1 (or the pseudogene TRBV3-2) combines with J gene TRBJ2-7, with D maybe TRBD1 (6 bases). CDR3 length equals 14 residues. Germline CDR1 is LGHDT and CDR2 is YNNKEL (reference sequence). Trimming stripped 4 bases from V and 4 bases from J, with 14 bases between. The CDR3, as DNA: TGTGCCAGCAGCCCCTCTGGACAGATTTACGAGCAGTACGTC. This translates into CASSPSGQIYEQYV.

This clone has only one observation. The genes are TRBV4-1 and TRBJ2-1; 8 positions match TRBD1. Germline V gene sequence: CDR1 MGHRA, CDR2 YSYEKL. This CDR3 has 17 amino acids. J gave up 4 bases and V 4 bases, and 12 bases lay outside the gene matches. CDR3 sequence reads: CASSRSPAGGDYNEQFF. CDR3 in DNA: TGCGCCAGCAGCCGGAGCCCGGCAGGGGGCGATTACAATGAGCAGTTCTTC.

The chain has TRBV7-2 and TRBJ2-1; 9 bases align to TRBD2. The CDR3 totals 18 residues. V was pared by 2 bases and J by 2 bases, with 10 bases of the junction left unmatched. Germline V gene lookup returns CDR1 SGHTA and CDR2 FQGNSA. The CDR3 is CASSLKTLAGVTYNEQFF. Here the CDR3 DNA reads TGTGCCAGCAGCTTAAAAACGTTAGCGGGAGTTACCTACAATGAGCAGTTCTTC. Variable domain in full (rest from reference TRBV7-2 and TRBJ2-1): GAGVSQSPSNKVTEKGKDVELRCDPISGHTALYWYRQSLGQGLEFLIYFQGNSAPDKSGLPSDRFSAERTGGSVSTLTIQRTQQEDSAVYLCASSLKTLAGVTYNEQFFGPGTRLTVL.

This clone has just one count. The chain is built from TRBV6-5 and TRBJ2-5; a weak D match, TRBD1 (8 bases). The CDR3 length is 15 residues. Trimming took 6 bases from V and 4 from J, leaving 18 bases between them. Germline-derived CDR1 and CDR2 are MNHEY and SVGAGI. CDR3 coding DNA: TGTGCCAGCAGAGACCATACAGGGGGGGGAGAGACCCAGTACTTC. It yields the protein CASRDHTGGGETQYF.

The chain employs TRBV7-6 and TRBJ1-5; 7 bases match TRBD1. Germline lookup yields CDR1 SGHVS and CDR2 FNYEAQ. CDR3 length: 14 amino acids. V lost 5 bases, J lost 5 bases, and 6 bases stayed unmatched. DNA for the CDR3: TGTGCCAGCAGCCTTGGGACAGCCGATCAGCCCCAGCATTTT. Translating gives CASSLGTADQPQHF.

CDR3 protein: CASSYRGGLNEQFF. CDR3 nucleotide sequence: TGTGCCAGCAGTTACAGAGGGGGCCTAAATGAGCAGTTCTTC. This chain joins TRBV6-5 and TRBJ2-1; 7 bases map to TRBD1. V shed 2 bases, J shed 7 bases, and the junction held 5 bases outside the gene matches. CDR1 is MNHEY, CDR2 SVGAGI, per germline. The CDR3 is 14 residues long.

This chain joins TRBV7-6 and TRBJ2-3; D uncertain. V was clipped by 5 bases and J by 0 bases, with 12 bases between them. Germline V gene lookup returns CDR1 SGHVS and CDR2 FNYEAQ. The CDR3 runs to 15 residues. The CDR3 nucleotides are TGTGCCAGCAGCCCCGCGGTTCGCAGCACAGATACGCAGTATTTT. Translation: CASSPAVRSTDTQYF.

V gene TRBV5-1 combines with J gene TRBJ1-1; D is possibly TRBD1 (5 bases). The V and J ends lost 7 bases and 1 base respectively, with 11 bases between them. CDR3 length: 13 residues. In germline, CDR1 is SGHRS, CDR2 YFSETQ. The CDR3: CASGAGQNTEAFF. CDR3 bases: TGCGCCAGCGGGGCAGGGCAGAACACTGAAGCTTTCTTT.

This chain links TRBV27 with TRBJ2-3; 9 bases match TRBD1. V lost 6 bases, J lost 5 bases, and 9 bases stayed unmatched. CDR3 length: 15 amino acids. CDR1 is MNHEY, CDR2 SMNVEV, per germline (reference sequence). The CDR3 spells CASSEEDRGVDTQYF. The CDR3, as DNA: TGTGCCAGCAGCGAAGAGGACAGGGGTGTAGATACGCAGTATTTT.

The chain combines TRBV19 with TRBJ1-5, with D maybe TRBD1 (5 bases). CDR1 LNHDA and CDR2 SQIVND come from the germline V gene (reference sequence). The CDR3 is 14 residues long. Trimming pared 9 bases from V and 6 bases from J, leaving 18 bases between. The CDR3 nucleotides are TGTGCCAGCGACAGCTTGGGATCGGGTCAGCCCCAGCATTTT. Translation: CASDSLGSGQPQHF.

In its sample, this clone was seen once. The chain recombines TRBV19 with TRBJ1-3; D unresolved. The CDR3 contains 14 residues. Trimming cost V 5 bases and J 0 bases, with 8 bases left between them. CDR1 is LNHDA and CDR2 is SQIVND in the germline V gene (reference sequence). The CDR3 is CASSPVISGNTIYF. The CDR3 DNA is TGTGCCAGTAGTCCGGTGATCTCTGGAAACACCATATATTTT.

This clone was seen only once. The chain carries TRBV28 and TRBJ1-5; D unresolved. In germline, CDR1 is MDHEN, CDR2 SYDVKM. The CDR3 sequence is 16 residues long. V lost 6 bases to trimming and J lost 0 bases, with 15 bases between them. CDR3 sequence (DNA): TGTGCCAGCAGCCCCCCGGGAGGCTATAGCAATCAGCCCCAGCATTTT. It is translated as CASSPPGGYSNQPQHF.

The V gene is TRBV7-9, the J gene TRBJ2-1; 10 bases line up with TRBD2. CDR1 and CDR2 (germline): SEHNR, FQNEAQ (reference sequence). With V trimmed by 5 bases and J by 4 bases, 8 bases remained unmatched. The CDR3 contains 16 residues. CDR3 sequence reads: CASSPPGLASYNEQFF. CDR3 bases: TGTGCCAGCAGCCCCCCGGGACTAGCGAGTTACAATGAGCAGTTCTTC.

CDR3 nucleotides: TGTGCCAGCAGCTTATCTGCAGGGAACACTGAAGCTTTCTTT. Translation: CASSLSAGNTEAFF. The V and J genes are TRBV5-8 and TRBJ1-1; D call uncertain. Germline assignment: CDR1 SGHTS and CDR2 YDEGEE. The V end was cut by 2 bases, the J end by 1 base, with 9 bases between. The CDR3 has 14 residues.

Here the CDR3 reads CASSLGRSTSYGYTF. The CDR3, as DNA: TGTGCCAGCAGCTTAGGCAGGTCAACCTCCTATGGCTACACCTTC. The genes are TRBV11-2 and TRBJ1-2; D is unresolved. The CDR3 spans 15 residues. Looked up from germline, CDR1 is SGHAT and CDR2 is FQNNGV. Trimming cost V 1 base and J 4 bases, with 13 bases left between them.

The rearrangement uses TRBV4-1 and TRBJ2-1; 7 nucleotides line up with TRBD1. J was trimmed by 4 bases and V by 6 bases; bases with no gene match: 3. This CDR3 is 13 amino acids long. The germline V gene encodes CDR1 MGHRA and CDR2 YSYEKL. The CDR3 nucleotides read TGCGCCAGCAGTAGGGGGCGATACAATGAGCAGTTCTTC. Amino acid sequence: CASSRGRYNEQFF.